The clone carrying this TCR beta chain was counted a single time. This entry comes from a study of blood T cell repertoires in COVID-19. The overall study: COVID-19 samples from acute and convalescent phases originated in the United States, Italy and Spain.

Participants' own reports of clinical history determined their cohort assignment. Recovered Cohort 3 donors showed two negative PCRs, clearance, or symptom resolution. CDR1 is LNHDA, CDR2 SQIVND, per germline (reference sequence). After removal of 7 bases from V and 6 bases from J, the junction contained 9 bases not matched to a gene. The CDR3 extends over 15 amino acids. In the original workflow: It was from reference gene primer amplification that nucleated cell counts were estimated. Libraries were prepared by immunoSEQ multiplex PCR; TCRdb keeps only in-frame clonotypes and omits some of them. The DNA gave D and trimming, while V, J and clone size come from that table. Seen here are about 250,000 clones, about nine tenths observed once, and the top ten hold more than 1.5%.

This rearrangement joins TRBV19 to TRBJ1-5; the match to TRBD1 covers 10 bases. Sample: PBMCs or T cells enriched from blood (not recorded which). The source is a man aged 35-49 years who had recovered from COVID-19. The CDR3 region is CASTYGQGDGQPQHF. CDR3 nucleotide sequence: TGTGCCAGTACCTACGGACAGGGGGACGGTCAGCCCCAGCATTTT.